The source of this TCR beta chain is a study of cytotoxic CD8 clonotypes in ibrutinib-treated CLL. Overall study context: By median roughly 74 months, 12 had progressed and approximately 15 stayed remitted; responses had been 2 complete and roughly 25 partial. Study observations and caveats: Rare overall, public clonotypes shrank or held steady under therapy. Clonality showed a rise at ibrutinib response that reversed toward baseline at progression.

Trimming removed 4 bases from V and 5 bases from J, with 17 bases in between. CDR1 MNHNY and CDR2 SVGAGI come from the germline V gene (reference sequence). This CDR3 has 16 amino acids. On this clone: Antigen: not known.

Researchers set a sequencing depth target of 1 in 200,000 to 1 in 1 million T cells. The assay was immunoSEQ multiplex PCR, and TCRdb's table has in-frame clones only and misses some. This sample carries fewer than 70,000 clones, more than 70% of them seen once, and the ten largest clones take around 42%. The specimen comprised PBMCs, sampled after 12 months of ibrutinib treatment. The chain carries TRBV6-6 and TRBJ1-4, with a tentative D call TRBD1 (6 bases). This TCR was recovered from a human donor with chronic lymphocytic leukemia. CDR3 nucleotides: TGTGCCAGCAGTTCCCCTGGGACAAATAACAATGAAAAACTGTTTTTT. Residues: CASSSPGTNNNEKLFF.